Listed here are 24 T cell receptor beta chains from one sample, sequenced in a study of T cell changes during pregnancy in multiple sclerosis. Sequenced by immunoSEQ multiplex PCR; TCRdb stores in-frame clones only, minus some. The table lists tens of thousands of clones, approximately 90% of them singletons. The input for sequencing was CD4+ T cells from peripheral blood mononuclear cells, taken in the second trimester of pregnancy. The receptors shown here come from a female donor with multiple sclerosis, enrolled in a pregnancy study.

The chain joins TRBV30 to TRBJ2-7; TRBD2 aligns across 9 bases. J was trimmed by 5 bases and V by 3 bases; bases with no gene match: 17. This CDR3 comprises 17 residues. The germline V gene encodes CDR1 GTSNPN and CDR2 SVGIG (reference sequence). CDR3 residues: CAWSRNRPGLAPHEQYF. CDR3 coding DNA: TGTGCCTGGAGCCGAAACCGCCCAGGACTAGCGCCCCACGAGCAGTACTTC.

The gene calls are TRBV11-2 and TRBJ2-7; 13 bases fit TRBD2. Germline values: CDR1 SGHAT, CDR2 FQNNGV. There are 16 residues in the CDR3. The junction had 8 bases not matched to a gene; V was cut back by 5 bases and J by 4 bases. The CDR3 sequence: CASSDGLAGAGYEQYF. The DNA of the CDR3 is TGTGCCAGCAGCGACGGACTAGCGGGAGCCGGGTACGAGCAGTACTTC.

This chain connects TRBV10-3 to TRBJ1-2, with a weak D call TRBD1 (5 bases). The CDR3 has 13 amino acids. Per germline, CDR1 ENHRY and CDR2 SYGVKD. V lost 2 bases and J 7 bases, leaving 11 bases between the germline ends. The CDR3 nucleotides are TGTGCCATCAGTGAGCGCCAGGGCCTTGGCTACACCTTC. Translating it yields CAISERQGLGYTF.

This clone was found once. The chain employs TRBV30 and TRBJ2-7; 12 bases agree with TRBD1. The V segment lost 0 bases and the J segment 7 bases; nucleotides outside the gene matches: 7. Germline CDR1 reads GTSNPN; CDR2 reads SVGIG (reference sequence). The CDR3 totals 15 residues. CDR3 in DNA: TGTGCCTGGAGTGTTACCGGGACAGGGGGCCGGGAGCAGTACTTC. This encodes CAWSVTGTGGREQYF.

The chain couples TRBV4-3 to TRBJ2-7; possible D gene TRBD2, 5 bases. V shed 0 bases and J shed 1 base, with 10 bases lying between them. The CDR3 covers 15 residues. CDR1 is LGHNA and CDR2 is YSLEER in the germline V gene. The CDR3 loop reads CASSQDYRGSYEQYF. CDR3 DNA sequence: TGCGCCAGCAGCCAAGATTACCGGGGTTCCTACGAGCAGTACTTC.

The CDR3 protein is CASSGGGGQRVEQYF. CDR3 DNA sequence: TGTGCCAGCAGTGGCGGGGGTGGGCAAAGGGTCGAGCAGTACTTC. This rearrangement joins TRBV25-1 to TRBJ2-7; 7 bases line up with TRBD2. The CDR3 loop spans 15 amino acids. After removal of 4 bases from V and 6 bases from J, the junction contained 12 bases not matched to a gene. Germline V CDR1 and CDR2: MGHDK, SYGVNS.

This clone has a single count. The chain links TRBV15 to TRBJ2-2; D is ambiguous. Germline CDR1 LNHNV, CDR2 YYDKDF (reference sequence). The CDR3 loop spans 15 amino acids. V dropped 0 bases and J dropped 2 bases, with 7 bases sitting between them. The CDR3 nucleotides read TGTGCCACCAGCAGAGATCTAAGAAACACCGGGGAGCTGTTTTTT. This encodes CATSRDLRNTGELFF.

The chain has TRBV5-4 and TRBJ1-2; TRBD1 agrees at 7 bases. V shed 4 bases and J 3 bases; nucleotides not matched to a gene: 6. From germline, CDR1 is SGHNT and CDR2 YYREEE (reference sequence). This CDR3 comprises 14 residues. DNA of the CDR3: TGTGCCAGCAGCGCTACGGACAGGTACTATGGCTACACCTTC. It encodes CASSATDRYYGYTF.

The chain recombines TRBV14 with TRBJ1-2; weak D call: TRBD1 (6 bases). Trimming removed 3 bases from V and 8 bases from J, with 19 bases in between. Germline-derived CDR1 and CDR2 are SGHDN and FVKESK. The CDR3 totals 15 residues. DNA for the CDR3: TGTGCCAGCAGCCATGGGGGCCTCCTACTTAAAGGCTACACCTTC. As protein: CASSHGGLLLKGYTF.

The V call is TRBV11-3, the J call TRBJ1-2; D is uncertain. V was clipped by 1 base and J by 4 bases, with 10 bases between them. The CDR3 totals 14 residues. Germline V gives CDR1 SGHNT, CDR2 YENEEA. CDR3 sequence reads: CASSLGASVYGYTF. CDR3 DNA: TGTGCCAGCAGCTTAGGTGCGTCGGTCTATGGCTACACCTTC. The variable domain in full, with the rest retrieved from reference TRBV11-3 and TRBJ1-2, is EAGVVQSPRYKIIEKKQPVAFWCNPISGHNTLYWYLQNLGQGPELLIRYENEEAVDDSQLPKDRFSAERLKGVDSTLKIQPAELGDSAVYLCASSLGASVYGYTFGSGTRLTVV.

This clone has a single count. This chain links TRBV7-2 with TRBJ2-4, with TRBD1 matching over 10 bases. The CDR3 loop spans 14 amino acids. V lost 5 bases to trimming and J lost 6 bases; unmatched junction nucleotides: 4. Per the germline V gene, CDR1 is SGHTA and CDR2 is FQGNSA. The DNA of the CDR3 is TGTGCCAGCAGCGGGGGACAGGGGAGAAACATTCAGTACTTC. This translates into CASSGGQGRNIQYF.

CDR3 residues: CASSQDRGRTEAFF. CDR3 nucleotide sequence: TGCGCCAGCAGCCAAGATAGAGGGAGGACTGAAGCTTTCTTT. The V gene is TRBV4-1, the J gene TRBJ1-1; D gene uncertain. Trimming shortened V by 0 bases and J by 5 bases, and 10 bases separated the two germline ends. Germline lookup yields CDR1 MGHRA and CDR2 YSYEKL. The CDR3 sequence is 14 residues long.

This chain joins TRBV14 and TRBJ1-2; 7 bases are shared with TRBD1. The CDR3 contains 13 residues. Looked up from germline, CDR1 is SGHDN and CDR2 is FVKESK. Unmatched junction bases numbered 6, after V lost 4 bases and J lost 7 bases. Here the CDR3 DNA reads TGTGCCAGCAGCCTCGACAGGGAGCCTGGCTACACCTTC. Its translation: CASSLDREPGYTF.

This clone turned up a few times. The chain carries TRBV9 and TRBJ1-2; D is uncertain. Per germline, CDR1 SGDLS and CDR2 YYNGEE. V was clipped by 1 base and J by 4 bases, with 5 bases between them. The CDR3 has 12 amino acids. The CDR3 protein is CASSVSGYGYTF. The CDR3 DNA reads as TGTGCCAGCAGCGTATCAGGCTATGGCTACACCTTC.

The chain employs TRBV30 and TRBJ2-2; 11 nucleotides agree with TRBD1. The J segment lost 7 bases and the V segment lost 5 bases, leaving 3 bases of the junction unmatched. CDR3 length equals 13 residues. CDR1 GTSNPN and CDR2 SVGIG come from the germline V gene (reference sequence). CDR3 sequence reads: CAWGQGAFGELFF. In DNA form, the CDR3 reads TGTGCCTGGGGACAGGGGGCTTTCGGGGAGCTGTTTTTT.

The chain recombines TRBV7-9 with TRBJ2-3; D is ambiguous. V shed 5 bases and J shed 3 bases, with 6 bases lying between them. CDR1 is SEHNR and CDR2 is FQNEAQ in the germline V gene (reference sequence). The CDR3 is made up of 12 amino acids. The CDR3 loop reads CASSPKTDTQYF. Written as DNA, the CDR3 is TGTGCCAGCAGCCCAAAAACAGATACGCAGTATTTT. Variable domain in full (rest from reference TRBV7-9 and TRBJ2-3): DTGVSQNPRHKITKRGQNVTFRCDPISEHNRLYWYRQTLGQGPEFLTYFQNEAQLEKSRLLSDRFSAERPKGSFSTLEIQRTEQGDSAMYLCASSPKTDTQYFGPGTRLTVL.

The chain links TRBV5-5 to TRBJ2-1; D might be TRBD2 (6 bases). V lost 1 base and J lost 4, with 12 bases in between. Germline-derived CDR1 and CDR2 are SGHKS and YYEKEE (reference sequence). This CDR3 spans 15 amino acids. The CDR3 reads CASSLRRGDYNEQFF. In nucleotides, the CDR3 is TGTGCCAGCAGCTTGCGGCGGGGAGATTACAATGAGCAGTTCTTC.

DNA for the CDR3: TGTGCCACCAGCTTGAGGGCGGGTCTGAACACTGAAGCTTTCTTT. Its protein product is CATSLRAGLNTEAFF. The chain recombines TRBV15 with TRBJ1-1; unclear D gene. V was cut by 5 bases and J by 0 bases, with 13 bases left in between. Germline loops: CDR1 LNHNV, CDR2 YYDKDF (reference sequence). This CDR3 spans 15 amino acids.

The chain recombines TRBV6-5 with TRBJ1-4; D gene uncertain. Germline V CDR1 and CDR2: MNHEY, SVGAGI. CDR3 length: 13 amino acids. V lost 5 bases and J lost 7, with 11 bases in between. The CDR3 region is CASSGRVGEKLFF. The CDR3 bases are TGTGCCAGCAGTGGTCGGGTCGGTGAAAAACTGTTTTTT.

The chain combines TRBV6-1 with TRBJ1-1; no clear D. V was pared by 3 bases and J by 4 bases, with 9 bases between. There are 13 residues in the CDR3. Per the germline V gene, CDR1 is MNHNS and CDR2 is SASEGT. CDR3: CASSDTVGTEAFF. The CDR3 coding sequence is TGTGCCAGCAGTGACACGGTCGGCACTGAAGCTTTCTTT.

The J gene is TRBJ1-1, the V gene TRBV7-3; weak D call: TRBD1 (5 bases). Germline assignment: CDR1 SGHTA and CDR2 FQGTGA. Deletions cut 2 bases from V and 3 bases from J, with 7 bases between. The CDR3 covers 13 residues. CDR3 DNA sequence: TGTGCCAGCAGCTTACAGGGTGACACTGAAGCTTTCTTT. Its protein is CASSLQGDTEAFF.

This clone came up once. The V and J genes are TRBV11-3 and TRBJ1-3, with D possibly TRBD1 on 5 matching bases. This CDR3 spans 15 amino acids. Germline V gene sequence: CDR1 SGHNT, CDR2 YENEEA. V lost 5 bases to trimming and J lost 2 bases, with 13 bases between them. The CDR3 sequence: CASSPRSGAGNTIYF. The CDR3 DNA reads TGTGCCAGCAGCCCCAGGTCGGGGGCTGGAAACACCATATATTTT.

CDR3 DNA: TGTGCCAGCAGTTACCACAGGGCCTCTGGGGCCAACGTCCTGACTTTC. As protein: CASSYHRASGANVLTF. This chain joins TRBV27 and TRBJ2-6; D might be TRBD1 (6 bases). CDR3 length: 16 amino acids. The germline V gene has CDR1 MNHEY and CDR2 SMNVEV (reference sequence). Trimming shortened V by 4 bases and J by 0 bases, and 10 bases separated the two germline ends.

The gene calls are TRBV2 and TRBJ1-2; D unclear. Germline-derived CDR1 and CDR2 are SNHLY and FYNNEI. The CDR3 is 13 amino acids. V was pared by 6 bases and J by 0 bases, with 8 bases between. CDR3 sequence (DNA): TGTGCCAGCAGCCGAGAGGCTAACTATGGCTACACCTTC. It encodes CASSREANYGYTF.